This T cell receptor beta chain was identified during a study of T-cell memory formation after mild COVID-19. Study-wide points: For second-wave clones that peaked at day 37, SARS-CoV-2 specificity went unverified. Some SARS-CoV-2-responding clones were already detected in memory before infection. Mostly located in CM and EM were contracting CD4+ clones, with contracting CD8+ clones located in EMRA.

Comment on this clonotype: Its antigen remains unidentified.

Using constant-segment primers, 5'RACE produced TCR alpha and TCR beta cDNA libraries carrying sample barcodes and UMIs. TCRdb reprocessed the 5' RACE reads with MiXCR, giving one entry per CDR3 protein. The repertoire holds 260,000 or so distinct CDR3 sequences, with 16% as singletons. The CDR3 is made up of 16 amino acids. Germline CDR1 reads SGHRS; CDR2 reads YFSETQ. V lost 1 base, J lost 4 bases, and 15 bases lay in between. The chain links TRBV5-1 to TRBJ2-4; D not resolved. The sequencing input was PBMCs or a T cell subset sorted from them (not recorded which). The TCR originated in a man between 18 and 35 years old who had mild COVID-19 (a few samples of this study predate the infection). Cell type and time point are not known. The CDR3 here is CASSLRFEDAKNIQYF. The CDR3 DNA sequence: TGCGCCAGCAGCTTGCGTTTCGAGGACGCAAAAAACATTCAGTACTTC.